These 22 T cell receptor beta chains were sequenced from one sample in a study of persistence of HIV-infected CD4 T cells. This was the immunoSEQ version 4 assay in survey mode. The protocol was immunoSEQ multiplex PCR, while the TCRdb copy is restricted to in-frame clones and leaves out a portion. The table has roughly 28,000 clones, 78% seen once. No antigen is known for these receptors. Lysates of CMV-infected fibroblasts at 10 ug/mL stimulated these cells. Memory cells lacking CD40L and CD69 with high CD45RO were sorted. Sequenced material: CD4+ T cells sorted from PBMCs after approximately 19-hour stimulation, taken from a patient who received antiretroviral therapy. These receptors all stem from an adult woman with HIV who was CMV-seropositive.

The CDR3 region is CASRGLTGELFF. The CDR3, as DNA: TGTGCCAGCAGGGGGTTAACCGGGGAGCTGTTTTTT. This rearrangement joins TRBV12-3 or TRBV12-4 to TRBJ2-2; D is uncertain. V was cut by 6 bases and J by 5 bases, with 7 bases left in between. The CDR3 totals 12 residues.

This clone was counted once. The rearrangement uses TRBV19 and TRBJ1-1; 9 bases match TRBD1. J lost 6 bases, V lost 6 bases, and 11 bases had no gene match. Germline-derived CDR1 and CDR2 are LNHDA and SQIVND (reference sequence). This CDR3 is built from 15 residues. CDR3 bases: TGTGCCAGTAGCCGCATCCGGAGACAGGGGGCTGAAGCTTTCTTT. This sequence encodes CASSRIRRQGAEAFF. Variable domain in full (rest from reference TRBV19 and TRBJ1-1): DGGITQSPKYLFRKEGQNVTLSCEQNLNHDAMYWYRQDPGQGLRLIYYSQIVNDFQKGDIAEGYSVSREKKESFPLTVTSAQKNPTAFYLCASSRIRRQGAEAFFGQGTRLTVV.

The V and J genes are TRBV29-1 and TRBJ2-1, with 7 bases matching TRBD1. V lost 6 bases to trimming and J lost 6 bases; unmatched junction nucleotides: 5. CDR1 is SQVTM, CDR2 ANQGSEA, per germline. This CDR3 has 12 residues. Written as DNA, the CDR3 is TGCAGCGTAGCTTCAGGGGGCAATGAGCAGTTCTTC. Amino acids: CSVASGGNEQFF.

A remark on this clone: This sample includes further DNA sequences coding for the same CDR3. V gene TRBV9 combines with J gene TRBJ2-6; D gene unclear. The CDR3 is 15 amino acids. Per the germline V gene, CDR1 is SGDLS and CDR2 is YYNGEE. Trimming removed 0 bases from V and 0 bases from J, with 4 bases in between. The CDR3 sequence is CASSVVGSGANVLTF. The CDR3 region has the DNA TGTGCCAGCAGCGTAGTCGGCTCTGGGGCCAACGTCCTGACTTTC.

The CDR3 region has the DNA TGTGCCAGCAGCGAGCGCGGGGTGGCAGTAGATACGCAGTATTTT. It specifies CASSERGVAVDTQYF. This chain uses TRBV9 with TRBJ2-3, with a possible D match to TRBD2 (6 bases). The CDR3 spans 15 residues. Germline CDR1 is SGDLS and CDR2 is YYNGEE. V lost 3 bases and J lost 5, with 16 bases in between.

The CDR3 protein is CATEDLSGNTIYF. The CDR3 region has the DNA TGTGCCACTGAGGACCTCTCTGGAAACACCATATATTTT. The V and J genes are TRBV15 and TRBJ1-3; D gene unclear. In germline, CDR1 is LNHNV, CDR2 YYDKDF (reference sequence). V lost 9 bases to trimming and J lost 0 bases, with 9 bases between them. This CDR3 is built from 13 residues.

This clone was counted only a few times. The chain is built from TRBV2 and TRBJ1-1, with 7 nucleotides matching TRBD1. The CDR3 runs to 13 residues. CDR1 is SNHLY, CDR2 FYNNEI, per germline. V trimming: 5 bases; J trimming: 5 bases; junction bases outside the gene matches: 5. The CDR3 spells CASSNQGETEAFF. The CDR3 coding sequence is TGTGCCAGCAGTAATCAGGGGGAGACTGAAGCTTTCTTT.

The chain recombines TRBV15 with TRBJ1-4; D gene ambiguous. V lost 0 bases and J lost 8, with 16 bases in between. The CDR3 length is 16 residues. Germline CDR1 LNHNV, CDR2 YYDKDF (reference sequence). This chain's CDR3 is CATSRDPRTSGEKLFF. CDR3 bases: TGTGCCACCAGCAGAGATCCCAGGACCTCTGGGGAAAAACTGTTTTTT.

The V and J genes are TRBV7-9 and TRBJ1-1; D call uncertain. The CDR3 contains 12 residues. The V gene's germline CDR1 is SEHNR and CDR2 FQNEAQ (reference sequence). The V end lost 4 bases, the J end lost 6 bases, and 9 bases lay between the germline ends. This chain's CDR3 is CASSSGRAEAFF. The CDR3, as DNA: TGTGCCAGCAGCTCCGGGCGGGCTGAAGCTTTCTTT.

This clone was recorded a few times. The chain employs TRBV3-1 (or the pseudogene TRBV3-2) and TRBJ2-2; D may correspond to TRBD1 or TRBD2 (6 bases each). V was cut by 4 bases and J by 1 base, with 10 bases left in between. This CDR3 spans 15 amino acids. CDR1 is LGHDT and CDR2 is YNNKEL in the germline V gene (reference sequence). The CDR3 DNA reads TGTGCCAGCAGCCCGGGGGCCGAGAACACCGGGGAGCTGTTTTTT. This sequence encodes CASSPGAENTGELFF.

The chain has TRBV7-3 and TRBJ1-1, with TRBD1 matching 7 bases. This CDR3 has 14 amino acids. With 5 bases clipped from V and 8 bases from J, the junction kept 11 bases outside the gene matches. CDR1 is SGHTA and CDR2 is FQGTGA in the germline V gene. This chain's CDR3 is CASSPEGTVSEAFF. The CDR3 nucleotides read TGTGCCAGCAGCCCCGAAGGGACAGTCTCGGAAGCTTTCTTT.

This chain's CDR3 is CASSLTASSYEQYF. CDR3 in DNA: TGTGCCAGCAGCTTAACGGCCAGCTCCTACGAGCAGTACTTC. The rearrangement joins TRBV7-8 to TRBJ2-7; D uncertain. The V gene's germline CDR1 is SGHVS and CDR2 FQNEAQ. The CDR3 extends over 14 amino acids. Between the trimmed V and J ends, which lost 2 bases and 0 bases, there was a span of 8 bases.

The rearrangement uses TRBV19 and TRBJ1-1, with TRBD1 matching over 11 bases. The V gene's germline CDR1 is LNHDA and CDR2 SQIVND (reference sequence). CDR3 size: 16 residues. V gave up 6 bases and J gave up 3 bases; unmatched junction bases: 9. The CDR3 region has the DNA TGTGCCAGTAGCGCTCTCGGGACAGGGGGGGACACTGAAGCTTTCTTT. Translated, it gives CASSALGTGGDTEAFF.

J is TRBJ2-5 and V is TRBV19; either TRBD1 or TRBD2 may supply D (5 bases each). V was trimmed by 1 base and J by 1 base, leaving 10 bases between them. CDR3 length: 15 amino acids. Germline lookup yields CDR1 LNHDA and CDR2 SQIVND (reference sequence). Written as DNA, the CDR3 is TGTGCCAGTAGTATAGCCTCCGGGACCCAAGAGACCCAGTACTTC. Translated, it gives CASSIASGTQETQYF.

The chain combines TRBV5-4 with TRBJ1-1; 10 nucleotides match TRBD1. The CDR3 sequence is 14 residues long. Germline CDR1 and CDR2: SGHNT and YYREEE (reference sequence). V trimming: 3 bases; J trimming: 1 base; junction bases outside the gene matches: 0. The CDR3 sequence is CASSWDRGNTEAFF. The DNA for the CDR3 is TGTGCCAGCAGCTGGGACAGGGGGAACACTGAAGCTTTCTTT. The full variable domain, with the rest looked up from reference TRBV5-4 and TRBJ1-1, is ETGVTQSPTHLIKTRGQQVTLRCSSQSGHNTVSWYQQALGQGPQFIFQYYREEENGRGNFPPRFSGLQFPNYSSELNVNALELDDSALYLCASSWDRGNTEAFFGQGTRLTVV.

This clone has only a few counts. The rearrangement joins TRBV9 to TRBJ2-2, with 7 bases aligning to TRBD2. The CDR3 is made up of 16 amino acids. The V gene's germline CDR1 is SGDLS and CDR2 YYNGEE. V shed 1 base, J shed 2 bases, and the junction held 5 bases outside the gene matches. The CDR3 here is CASSVRPGGNTGELFF. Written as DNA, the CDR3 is TGTGCCAGCAGCGTACGTCCGGGGGGTAACACCGGGGAGCTGTTTTTT.

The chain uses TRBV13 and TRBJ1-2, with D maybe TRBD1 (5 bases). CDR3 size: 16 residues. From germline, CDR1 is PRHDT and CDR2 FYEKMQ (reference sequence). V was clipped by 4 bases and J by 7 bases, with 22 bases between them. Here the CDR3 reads CASSYRGASAGSGYTF. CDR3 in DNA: TGTGCCAGCAGCTACCGAGGGGCTAGTGCAGGAAGTGGCTACACCTTC.

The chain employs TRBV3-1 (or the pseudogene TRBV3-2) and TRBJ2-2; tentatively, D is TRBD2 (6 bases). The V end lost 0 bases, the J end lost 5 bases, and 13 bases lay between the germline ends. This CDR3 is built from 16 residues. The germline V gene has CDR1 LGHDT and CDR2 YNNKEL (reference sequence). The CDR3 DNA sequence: TGTGCCAGCAGCCAAGAGATACGGGGAGGAACCGGGGAGCTGTTTTTT. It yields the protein CASSQEIRGGTGELFF.

CDR3 amino acids: CATSDSGQGYNEQFF. The CDR3 coding sequence is TGTGCCACCAGTGATTCGGGACAGGGGTACAATGAGCAGTTCTTC. This chain connects TRBV24-1 to TRBJ2-1; the match to TRBD1 covers 10 bases. V shed 2 bases and J 4 bases; nucleotides not matched to a gene: 1. The germline gives CDR1 KGHDR, CDR2 SFDVKD. The CDR3 covers 15 residues.

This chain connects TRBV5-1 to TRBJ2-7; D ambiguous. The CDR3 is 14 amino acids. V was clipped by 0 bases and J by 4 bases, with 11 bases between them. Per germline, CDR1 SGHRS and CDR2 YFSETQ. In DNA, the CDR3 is TGCGCCAGCAGCTTGGGCGGCGGAAGTTACGAGCAGTACTTC. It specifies CASSLGGGSYEQYF.

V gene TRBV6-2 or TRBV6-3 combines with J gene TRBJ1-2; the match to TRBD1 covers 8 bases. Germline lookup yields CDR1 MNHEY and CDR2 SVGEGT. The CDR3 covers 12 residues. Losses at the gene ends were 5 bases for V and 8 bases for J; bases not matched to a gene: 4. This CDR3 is CASSRQGNGYTF. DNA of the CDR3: TGTGCCAGCAGTCGACAGGGGAACGGCTACACCTTC.

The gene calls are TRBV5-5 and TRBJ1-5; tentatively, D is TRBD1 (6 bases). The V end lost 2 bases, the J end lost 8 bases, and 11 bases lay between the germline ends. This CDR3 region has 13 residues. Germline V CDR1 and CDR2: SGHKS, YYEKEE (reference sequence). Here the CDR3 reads CASSFSRGEPQHF. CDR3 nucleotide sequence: TGTGCCAGCAGCTTTTCCAGGGGTGAGCCCCAGCATTTT.